Following are 13 T cell receptor beta chains from one sample sequenced in a study of cytomegalovirus exposure and HLA in healthy donors. The PCR ran on 60 Vbeta and 13 Jbeta primers. Some clones are missing from TCRdb's copy, which holds only in-frame ones; the method was immunoSEQ multiplex PCR. Of some 150,000 clones listed, approximately 59% are singletons. The sequenced material came from PBMCs. These receptors came from a man between 40 and 49 years old in good health and CMV-seronegative.

V is TRBV29-1 and J is TRBJ2-1; 9 nucleotides agree with TRBD2. The CDR3 has 18 residues. The trim removed 3 bases at V and 0 bases at J, leaving 12 bases unmatched. CDR1 is SQVTM and CDR2 is ANQGSEA in the germline V gene. CDR3 sequence (DNA): TGCAGCGTTGATAGTCTAGCGGGAAACCAGAACTCCTACAATGAGCAGTTCTTC. Protein product: CSVDSLAGNQNSYNEQFF.

This sequence joins TRBV28 and TRBJ1-2; unclear D gene. V gave up 5 bases and J gave up 4 bases, with 8 bases separating them. Germline-derived CDR1 and CDR2 are MDHEN and SYDVKM. The CDR3 has 12 residues. The chain's CDR3 is CASSLGLYGYTF. Written as DNA, the CDR3 is TGTGCCAGCAGTCTAGGTCTCTATGGCTACACCTTC.

CDR3 DNA sequence: TGTGCCAGCTCACCCCAGCGGGATAGTACTTACAATGAGCAGTTCTTC. The encoded protein is CASSPQRDSTYNEQFF. V is TRBV18 and J is TRBJ2-1, with 7 bases aligning to TRBD2. CDR1 and CDR2 (germline): KGHSH, LQKENI. Unmatched junction bases numbered 9, after V lost 3 bases and J lost 4 bases. The CDR3 consists of 16 residues.

This chain joins TRBV4-3 and TRBJ2-1; 7 nucleotides align to TRBD2. The CDR3 runs 16 residues. After removal of 2 bases from V and 4 bases from J, the junction contained 8 bases not matched to a gene. Germline lookup yields CDR1 LGHNA and CDR2 YSLEER. In nucleotides, the CDR3 is TGCGCCAGCAGCCAAACAAGCGGGACTGATTACAATGAGCAGTTCTTC. Protein: CASSQTSGTDYNEQFF.

The CDR3: CASSVGTREETQYF. The CDR3, as DNA: TGTGCCAGCAGCGTAGGGACTAGAGAAGAGACCCAGTACTTC. V gene TRBV9 combines with J gene TRBJ2-5; TRBD2 agrees at 7 bases. V lost 0 bases to trimming and J lost 3 bases; unmatched junction nucleotides: 2. The germline V gene has CDR1 SGDLS and CDR2 YYNGEE. CDR3 length: 14 amino acids.

This chain uses TRBV28 with TRBJ1-5, with 9 bases identical to TRBD1. This CDR3 is 16 amino acids long. The germline V gene encodes CDR1 MDHEN and CDR2 SYDVKM. V was clipped by 6 bases and J by 3 bases; unmatched bases: 9. The CDR3 spells CASRPRTGANNQPQHF. The CDR3 DNA sequence: TGTGCCAGCAGACCAAGGACAGGGGCGAACAATCAGCCCCAGCATTTT.

The V and J genes are TRBV5-1 and TRBJ2-1; 9 positions agree with TRBD2. CDR3 length: 15 amino acids. Germline V CDR1 and CDR2: SGHRS, YFSETQ. The J segment lost 5 bases and the V segment lost 0 bases, leaving 3 bases of the junction unmatched. The CDR3 region is CASSLDGLANNEQFF. CDR3 bases: TGCGCCAGCAGCTTGGATGGACTAGCGAACAATGAGCAGTTCTTC.

The chain carries TRBV9 and TRBJ2-7; D might be TRBD2 (6 bases). Looked up from germline, CDR1 is SGDLS and CDR2 is YYNGEE. This CDR3 contains 17 residues. V dropped 4 bases and J dropped 3 bases, with 23 bases sitting between them. The CDR3 region has the DNA TGTGCCAGCAGCTTAGATGTAATGTCGGAGGGATACTACGAGCAGTACTTC. Its protein product is CASSLDVMSEGYYEQYF. The complete variable domain, with remaining parts taken from reference TRBV9 and TRBJ2-7, reads DSGVTQTPKHLITATGQRVTLRCSPRSGDLSVYWYQQSLDQGLQFLIQYYNGEERAKGNILERFSAQQFPDLHSELNLSSLELGDSALYFCASSLDVMSEGYYEQYFGPGTRLTVT.

J is TRBJ1-4 and V is TRBV19; D not resolved. V was cut by 6 bases and J by 10 bases, with 15 bases left in between. The CDR3 has 13 residues. The germline V gene encodes CDR1 LNHDA and CDR2 SQIVND (reference sequence). CDR3 sequence: CASRFSPAGKLFF. The CDR3 bases are TGTGCCAGTAGATTCTCCCCCGCAGGAAAACTGTTTTTT.

This chain joins TRBV11-3 and TRBJ2-7; maybe TRBD1 (6 bases). The CDR3 sequence is 14 residues long. V was shortened by 6 bases and J by 0 bases, with 12 bases between the two germline ends. In germline, CDR1 is SGHNT, CDR2 YENEEA. CDR3 sequence reads: CASSLQGNSYEQYF. CDR3 sequence (DNA): TGTGCCAGCAGTTTACAGGGAAACTCCTACGAGCAGTACTTC.

This clone was picked up one time. The chain joins TRBV30 to TRBJ1-2; the match to TRBD1 covers 7 bases. Losses at the gene ends were 2 bases for V and 4 bases for J; bases not matched to a gene: 7. The germline V gene encodes CDR1 GTSNPN and CDR2 SVGIG (reference sequence). The CDR3 is made up of 14 amino acids. Here the CDR3 reads CAWSRQGWAYGYTF. The CDR3 DNA is TGTGCCTGGAGTCGACAGGGATGGGCCTATGGCTACACCTTC.

This chain joins TRBV5-6 and TRBJ2-7; 8 bases agree with TRBD1. With 2 bases clipped from V and 6 bases from J, the junction kept 4 bases outside the gene matches. Germline CDR1 SGHDT, CDR2 YYEEEE. This CDR3 has 13 amino acids. DNA for the CDR3: TGTGCCAGCAGCTTTCAGGGGGCAAGCGAGCAGTACTTC. It is translated as CASSFQGASEQYF.

This chain links TRBV7-9 with TRBJ1-1; D is unclear. V shed 3 bases and J shed 7 bases, with 6 bases lying between them. CDR1 and CDR2 (germline): SEHNR, FQNEAQ (reference sequence). CDR3 size: 11 residues. CDR3 amino acids: CASSFRIEAFF. The CDR3 coding sequence is TGTGCCAGCAGCTTTCGTATTGAAGCTTTCTTT.